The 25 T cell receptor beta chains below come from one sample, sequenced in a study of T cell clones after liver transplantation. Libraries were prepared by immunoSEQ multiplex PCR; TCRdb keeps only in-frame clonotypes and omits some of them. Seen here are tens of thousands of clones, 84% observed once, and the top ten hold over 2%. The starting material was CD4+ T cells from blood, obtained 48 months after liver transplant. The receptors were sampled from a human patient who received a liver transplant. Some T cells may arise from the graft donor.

The CDR3: CASSFLRDGPYEQYF. CDR3 coding DNA: TGTGCCAGCAGCTTTCTCCGGGACGGACCCTACGAGCAGTACTTC. The chain employs TRBV7-9 and TRBJ2-7; either TRBD1 or TRBD2 may supply D (5 bases each). The CDR3 extends over 15 amino acids. Germline-derived CDR1 and CDR2 are SEHNR and FQNEAQ (reference sequence). V lost 3 bases, J lost 2 bases, and 14 bases lay in between.

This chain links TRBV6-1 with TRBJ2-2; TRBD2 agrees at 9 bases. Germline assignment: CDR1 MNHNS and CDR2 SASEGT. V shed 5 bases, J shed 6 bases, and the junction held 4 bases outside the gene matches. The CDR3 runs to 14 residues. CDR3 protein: CASSRSGRPGELFF. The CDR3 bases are TGTGCCAGCAGTCGCAGCGGGAGGCCCGGGGAGCTGTTTTTT.

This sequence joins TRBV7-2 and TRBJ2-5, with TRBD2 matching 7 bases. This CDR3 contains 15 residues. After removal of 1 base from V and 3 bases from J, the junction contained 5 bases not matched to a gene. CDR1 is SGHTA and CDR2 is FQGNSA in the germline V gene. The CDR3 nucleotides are TGTGCCAGCAGCTTAGTTAGCGGGCACGAAGAGACCCAGTACTTC. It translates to CASSLVSGHEETQYF.

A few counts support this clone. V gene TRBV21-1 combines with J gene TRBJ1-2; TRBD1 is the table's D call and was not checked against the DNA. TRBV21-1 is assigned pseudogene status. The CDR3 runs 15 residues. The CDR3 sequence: CASSSLDRGVHGYTF. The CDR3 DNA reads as TGTGCCAGCAGTTCCCTGGACAGGGGTGTGCATGGCTACACCTTC.

CDR3 nucleotide sequence: TGTGCCAGCAGCTTAGAGGCGCGAAACATTCAGTACTTC. Translation gives CASSLEARNIQYF. The chain couples TRBV7-2 to TRBJ2-4; no clear D gene. Per germline, CDR1 SGHTA and CDR2 FQGNSA. V gave up 1 base and J gave up 6 bases, with 7 bases separating them. The CDR3 runs to 13 residues. The full variable domain, in which reference TRBV7-2 and TRBJ2-4 provide the parts outside the CDR3, is GAGVSQSPSNKVTEKGKDVELRCDPISGHTALYWYRQSLGQGLEFLIYFQGNSAPDKSGLPSDRFSAERTGGSVSTLTIQRTQQEDSAVYLCASSLEARNIQYFGAGTRLSVL.

CDR3 bases: TGTGCCAGCAGCTTGCTTCCAGGGAGACAAGAGACCCAGTACTTC. It translates to CASSLLPGRQETQYF. V usage is TRBV5-4 and J usage is TRBJ2-5, with D possibly called TRBD1 or TRBD2 (5 bases each). The CDR3 sequence is 15 residues long. The V and J ends lost 1 base and 2 bases respectively, with 12 bases between them. From germline, CDR1 is SGHNT and CDR2 YYREEE (reference sequence).

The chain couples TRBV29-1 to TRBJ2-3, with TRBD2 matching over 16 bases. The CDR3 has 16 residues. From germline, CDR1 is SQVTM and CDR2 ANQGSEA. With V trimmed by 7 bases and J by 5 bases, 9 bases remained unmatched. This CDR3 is CSAGLAGGPYQDTQYF. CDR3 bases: TGCAGCGCGGGACTAGCGGGAGGGCCTTATCAAGATACGCAGTATTTT.

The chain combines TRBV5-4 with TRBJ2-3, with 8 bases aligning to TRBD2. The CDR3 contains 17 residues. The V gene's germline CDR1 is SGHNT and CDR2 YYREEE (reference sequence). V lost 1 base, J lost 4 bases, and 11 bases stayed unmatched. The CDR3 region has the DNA TGTGCCAGCAGCTTGTTACGGGGGGGCCTTCGGCCAGATACGCAGTATTTT. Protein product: CASSLLRGGLRPDTQYF.

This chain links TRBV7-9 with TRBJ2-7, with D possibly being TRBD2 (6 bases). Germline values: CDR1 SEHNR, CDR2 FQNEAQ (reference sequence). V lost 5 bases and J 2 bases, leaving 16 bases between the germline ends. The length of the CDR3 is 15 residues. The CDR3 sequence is CASSHPGLSTYEQYF. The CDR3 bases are TGTGCCAGCAGCCACCCGGGACTTTCCACCTACGAGCAGTACTTC.

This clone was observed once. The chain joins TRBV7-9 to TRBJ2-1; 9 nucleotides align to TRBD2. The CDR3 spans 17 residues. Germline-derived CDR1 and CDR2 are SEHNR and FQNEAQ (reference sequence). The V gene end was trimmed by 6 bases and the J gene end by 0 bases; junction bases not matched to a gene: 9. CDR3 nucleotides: TGTGCCAGCAGTTCAACTAGCGGGTCCACCTCCTACAATGAGCAGTTCTTC. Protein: CASSSTSGSTSYNEQFF.

The CDR3 here is CASSEGQGRQPQHF. CDR3 bases: TGTGCCAGCAGTGAGGGGCAGGGGCGACAGCCCCAGCATTTT. This sequence joins TRBV6-1 and TRBJ1-5; D might be TRBD1 (6 bases). Germline lookup yields CDR1 MNHNS and CDR2 SASEGT. There are 14 residues in the CDR3. Trimming pared 3 bases from V and 7 bases from J, leaving 13 bases between.

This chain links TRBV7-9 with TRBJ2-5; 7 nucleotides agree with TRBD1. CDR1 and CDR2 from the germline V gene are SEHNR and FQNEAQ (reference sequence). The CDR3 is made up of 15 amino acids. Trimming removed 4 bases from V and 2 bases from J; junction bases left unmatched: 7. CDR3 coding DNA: TGTGCCAGCAGCTCTTGGACAGGCCTACAAGAGACCCAGTACTTC. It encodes CASSSWTGLQETQYF.

This CDR3 reads CASSSWRDYEQYF. The CDR3 DNA reads as TGTGCCAGCAGTTCCTGGCGGGACTACGAGCAGTACTTC. This chain connects TRBV27 to TRBJ2-7; D perhaps matches TRBD2 (6 bases). Trimming took 4 bases from V and 3 from J, leaving 10 bases between them. Per germline, CDR1 MNHEY and CDR2 SMNVEV (reference sequence). The CDR3 contains 13 residues.

The CDR3 region has the DNA TGCAGCGGCCCGAGGACATTCGCCTACAATGAGCAGTTCTTC. It yields the protein CSGPRTFAYNEQFF. This chain links TRBV29-1 with TRBJ2-1, with D perhaps matching TRBD1 (5 bases). The germline V gene has CDR1 SQVTM and CDR2 ANQGSEA. Deletions cut 7 bases from V and 2 bases from J, with 15 bases between. This CDR3 region has 14 residues.

CDR3: CASSQILTRFNSDTQYF. CDR3 bases: TGCGCCAGCAGCCAAATATTAACTCGATTTAATTCGGATACGCAGTATTTT. This chain joins TRBV4-1 and TRBJ2-3; D is uncertain. The CDR3 is made up of 17 amino acids. V was trimmed by 2 bases and J by 6 bases, leaving 21 bases between them. Germline CDR1 MGHRA, CDR2 YSYEKL.

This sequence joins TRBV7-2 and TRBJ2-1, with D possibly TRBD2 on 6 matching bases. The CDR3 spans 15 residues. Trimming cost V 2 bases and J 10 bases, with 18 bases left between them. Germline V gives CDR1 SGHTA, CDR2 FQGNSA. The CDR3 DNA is TGTGCCAGCAGCTTAATGAGCGCGGTGGGGGGAGAGCAGTTCTTC. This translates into CASSLMSAVGGEQFF.

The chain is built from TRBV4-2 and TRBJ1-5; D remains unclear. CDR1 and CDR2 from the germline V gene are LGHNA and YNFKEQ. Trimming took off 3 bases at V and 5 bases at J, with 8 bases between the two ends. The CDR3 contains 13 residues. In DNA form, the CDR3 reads TGTGCCAGCAGCCATGGACTCGATCAGCCCCAGCATTTT. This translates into CASSHGLDQPQHF.

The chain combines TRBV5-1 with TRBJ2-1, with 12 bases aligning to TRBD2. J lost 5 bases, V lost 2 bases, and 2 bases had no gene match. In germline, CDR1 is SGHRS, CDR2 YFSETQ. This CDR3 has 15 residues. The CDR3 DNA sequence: TGCGCCAGCAGCTTTCTAGCGGGAGGGGACAATGAGCAGTTCTTC. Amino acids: CASSFLAGGDNEQFF.

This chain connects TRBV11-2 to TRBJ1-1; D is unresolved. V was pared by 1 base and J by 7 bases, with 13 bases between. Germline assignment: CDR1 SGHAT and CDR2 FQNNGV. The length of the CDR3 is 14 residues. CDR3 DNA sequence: TGTGCCAGCAGCTTAGGAAGTCTGGGAAATGAAGCTTTCTTT. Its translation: CASSLGSLGNEAFF.

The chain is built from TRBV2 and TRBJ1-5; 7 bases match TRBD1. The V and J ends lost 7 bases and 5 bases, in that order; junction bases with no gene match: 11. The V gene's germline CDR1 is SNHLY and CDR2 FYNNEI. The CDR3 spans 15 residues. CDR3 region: CASNRQGVGDQPQHF. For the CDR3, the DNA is TGTGCCAGCAACAGACAGGGAGTTGGCGATCAGCCCCAGCATTTT.

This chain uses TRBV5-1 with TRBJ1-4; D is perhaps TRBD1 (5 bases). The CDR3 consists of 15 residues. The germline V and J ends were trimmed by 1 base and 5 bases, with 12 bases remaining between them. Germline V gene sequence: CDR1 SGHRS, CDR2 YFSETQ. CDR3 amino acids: CASSLWGGGNEKLFF. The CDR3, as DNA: TGCGCCAGCAGCTTGTGGGGCGGGGGGAATGAAAAACTGTTTTTT.

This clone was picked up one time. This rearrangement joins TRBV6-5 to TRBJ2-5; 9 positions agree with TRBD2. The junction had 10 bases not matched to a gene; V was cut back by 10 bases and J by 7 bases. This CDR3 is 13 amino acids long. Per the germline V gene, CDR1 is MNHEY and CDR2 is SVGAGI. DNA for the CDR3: TGTGCCACCCACCGGGGGCGGGGGGGGACCCAGTACTTC. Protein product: CATHRGRGGTQYF.

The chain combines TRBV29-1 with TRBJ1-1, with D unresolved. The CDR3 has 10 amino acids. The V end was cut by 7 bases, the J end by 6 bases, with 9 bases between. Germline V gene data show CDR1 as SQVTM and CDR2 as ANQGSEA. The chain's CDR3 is CSGTNAEAFF. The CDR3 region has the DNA TGCAGCGGAACTAACGCTGAAGCTTTCTTT.

CDR3 amino acids: CSALRDRDMETQYF. As DNA, the CDR3 is TGCAGCGCCCTCCGGGACAGGGATATGGAGACCCAGTACTTC. The chain uses TRBV29-1 and TRBJ2-5; 9 nucleotides agree with TRBD1. The CDR3 has 14 residues. In germline, CDR1 is SQVTM, CDR2 ANQGSEA. With 7 bases clipped from V and 5 bases from J, the junction kept 11 bases outside the gene matches. Based on the CDR3 plus reference TRBV29-1 and TRBJ2-5, the full variable domain is SAVISQKPSRDICQRGTSLTIQCQVDSQVTMMFWYRQQPGQSLTLIATANQGSEATYESGFVIDKFPISRPNLTFSTLTVSNMSPEDSSIYLCSALRDRDMETQYFGPGTRLLVL.

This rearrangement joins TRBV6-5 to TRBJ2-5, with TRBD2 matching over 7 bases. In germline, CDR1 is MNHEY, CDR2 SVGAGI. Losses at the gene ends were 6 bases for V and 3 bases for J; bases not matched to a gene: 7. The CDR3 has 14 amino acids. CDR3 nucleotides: TGTGCCAGCAGGAGAATGAGCGGGAAAGAGACCCAGTACTTC. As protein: CASRRMSGKETQYF.